Following are 25 T cell receptor beta chains from one sample sequenced in a study of blood T cell repertoires in COVID-19. Clones were sequenced by immunoSEQ multiplex PCR, and TCRdb holds only the in-frame ones, with some missing. The sample lists fewer than 300,000 clones; roughly 87% were seen once. The sequencing input was peripheral blood. Receptor source: a human donor in a cohort sampled during active COVID-19.

The chain has TRBV7-2 and TRBJ2-7, with 7 bases identical to TRBD2. CDR3 size: 14 residues. The V gene end was trimmed by 5 bases and the J gene end by 2 bases; junction bases not matched to a gene: 6. Germline V gene sequence: CDR1 SGHTA, CDR2 FQGNSA. The CDR3 loop reads CASSLGGRAYEQYF. The CDR3 nucleotides read TGTGCCAGCAGCCTGGGGGGGAGGGCCTACGAGCAGTACTTC.

The chain combines TRBV7-8 with TRBJ2-4; 8 nucleotides align to TRBD2. V lost 5 bases, J lost 4 bases, and 7 bases stayed unmatched. The CDR3 loop spans 15 amino acids. Germline loops: CDR1 SGHVS, CDR2 FQNEAQ. CDR3 DNA sequence: TGTGCCAGCAGCAGATTTAGCGGGGCTAAAAACATTCAGTACTTC. As protein: CASSRFSGAKNIQYF.

This chain joins TRBV28 and TRBJ2-5, with 7 bases lining up with TRBD2. The CDR3 is 14 amino acids. V trimming: 4 bases; J trimming: 5 bases; junction bases outside the gene matches: 7. Germline CDR1 MDHEN, CDR2 SYDVKM. The CDR3 here is CASSSWTSLETQYF. The CDR3 DNA reads TGTGCCAGCAGTTCCTGGACTAGTTTGGAGACCCAGTACTTC.

This chain joins TRBV5-4 and TRBJ1-4; TRBD1 aligns across 7 bases. J was trimmed by 2 bases and V by 1 base; bases with no gene match: 2. There are 15 residues in the CDR3. Germline CDR1 is SGHNT and CDR2 is YYREEE (reference sequence). The CDR3 sequence: CASSLQGGTNEKLFF. For the CDR3, the DNA is TGTGCCAGCAGCTTGCAAGGGGGCACTAATGAAAAACTGTTTTTT.

The table lists this clone with a few counts. The chain carries TRBV28 and TRBJ2-2, with 8 bases identical to TRBD2. CDR3 length: 16 residues. V gave up 3 bases and J gave up 1 base; unmatched junction bases: 4. Germline CDR1 MDHEN, CDR2 SYDVKM. In DNA form, the CDR3 reads TGTGCCAGCAGTTTTGGGCTAGCGGGGAACACCGGGGAGCTGTTTTTT. This encodes CASSFGLAGNTGELFF.

V and J are TRBV6-4 and TRBJ1-2, with TRBD1 identical over 7 bases. Germline loops: CDR1 MRHNA, CDR2 SNTAGT. The CDR3 spans 15 residues. The V segment lost 5 bases and the J segment 5 bases; nucleotides outside the gene matches: 11. The CDR3 loop is CASSFGTASPYGYTF. In DNA form, the CDR3 reads TGTGCCAGCAGTTTCGGGACAGCCTCTCCGTATGGCTACACCTTC.

This sequence joins TRBV19 and TRBJ1-2, with a possible D match to TRBD1 (6 bases). The germline V and J ends were trimmed by 6 bases and 3 bases, with 11 bases remaining between them. Germline-derived CDR1 and CDR2 are LNHDA and SQIVND (reference sequence). The CDR3 spans 13 residues. CDR3: CASSGQTDYGYTF. Written as DNA, the CDR3 is TGTGCCAGTAGCGGACAGACGGACTATGGCTACACCTTC.

The rearrangement joins TRBV6-6 to TRBJ2-3; the match to TRBD2 covers 10 bases. The germline V gene encodes CDR1 MNHNY and CDR2 SVGAGI (reference sequence). CDR3 length: 17 residues. Unmatched junction bases numbered 9, after V lost 5 bases and J lost 1 base. The CDR3 DNA is TGTGCCAGCAGTCCCTCCGGGACTAGCGTTCGCACAGATACGCAGTATTTT. Amino acid sequence: CASSPSGTSVRTDTQYF.

The chain links TRBV3-1 (or the pseudogene TRBV3-2) to TRBJ1-4, with D perhaps TRBD1 (5 bases). V was clipped by 3 bases and J by 5 bases, with 13 bases between them. The CDR3 has 15 residues. Germline lookup yields CDR1 LGHDT and CDR2 YNNKEL (reference sequence). The CDR3 nucleotides are TGTGCCAGCAGCCATGGGGCCCTAGGGAATGAAAAACTGTTTTTT. This codes for CASSHGALGNEKLFF.

This chain connects TRBV11-2 to TRBJ2-7; tentatively, D is TRBD2 (6 bases). The CDR3 length is 15 residues. V gave up 1 base and J gave up 6 bases, with 16 bases separating them. Germline V lookup: CDR1 SGHAT, CDR2 FQNNGV. The CDR3 reads CASSLVWQGGSEQYF. In nucleotides, the CDR3 is TGTGCCAGCAGCTTAGTTTGGCAGGGAGGATCCGAGCAGTACTTC.

V usage is TRBV6-6 and J usage is TRBJ1-1; 7 bases agree with TRBD1. The CDR3 is made up of 16 amino acids. V lost 5 bases to trimming and J lost 1 base; unmatched junction nucleotides: 10. CDR1 and CDR2 (germline): MNHNY, SVGAGI (reference sequence). Here the CDR3 DNA reads TGTGCCAGCAGTCCCCGGGGGGGACAGACGAACACTGAAGCTTTCTTT. Its translation: CASSPRGGQTNTEAFF.

This chain uses TRBV28 with TRBJ1-3; D gene uncertain. The V gene's germline CDR1 is MDHEN and CDR2 SYDVKM. The CDR3 has 14 amino acids. V was pared by 5 bases and J by 4 bases, with 12 bases between. The CDR3 sequence is CASSRRAMGNTIYF. In DNA, the CDR3 is TGTGCCAGCAGTAGGAGAGCGATGGGAAACACCATATATTTT.

As regards this clone: The same CDR3 arises from other DNA sequences in this sample as well. This chain links TRBV18 with TRBJ1-6, with TRBD1 matching over 8 bases. The CDR3 spans 15 residues. Germline assignment: CDR1 KGHSH and CDR2 LQKENI. Losses at the gene ends were 3 bases for V and 7 bases for J; bases not matched to a gene: 5. DNA of the CDR3: TGTGCCAGCTCACCTGGACAGGGTTTGAATTCACCCCTCCACTTT. Amino acid sequence: CASSPGQGLNSPLHF.

V usage is TRBV2 and J usage is TRBJ2-2; 8 bases line up with TRBD1. J was trimmed by 7 bases and V by 5 bases; bases with no gene match: 3. The CDR3 is made up of 13 amino acids. Germline V CDR1 and CDR2: SNHLY, FYNNEI. The CDR3 is CASSKTGVGELFF. DNA of the CDR3: TGTGCCAGCAGTAAGACAGGGGTCGGGGAGCTGTTTTTT.

This clone was seen a handful of times. The chain combines TRBV6-1 with TRBJ2-5; 9 nucleotides agree with TRBD2. Germline V gene lookup returns CDR1 MNHNS and CDR2 SASEGT. The CDR3 spans 16 residues. J was trimmed by 5 bases and V by 1 base; bases with no gene match: 8. In DNA, the CDR3 is TGTGCCAGCAGTGAAGGGGTTGCGGGAGGGCAGGAGACCCAGTACTTC. It encodes CASSEGVAGGQETQYF.

The J gene is TRBJ2-5, the V gene TRBV11-2, with 10 bases aligning to TRBD2. With 5 bases clipped from V and 4 bases from J, the junction kept 13 bases outside the gene matches. CDR3 length: 17 residues. Germline CDR1 SGHAT, CDR2 FQNNGV. CDR3 coding DNA: TGTGCCAGCAGCATGCGGGAGCTAGCGGGAGACTTAGAGACCCAGTACTTC. It specifies CASSMRELAGDLETQYF.

The rearrangement joins TRBV6-5 to TRBJ2-3; TRBD2 aligns across 7 bases. The CDR3 runs to 16 residues. Losses at the gene ends were 0 bases for V and 3 bases for J; bases not matched to a gene: 6. From germline, CDR1 is MNHEY and CDR2 SVGAGI. CDR3 nucleotides: TGTGCCAGCAGTTACTCGAGGAAAGCGGGGACAGATACGCAGTATTTT. Translated: CASSYSRKAGTDTQYF.

The rearrangement links TRBV18 to TRBJ2-7, with a possible D match to TRBD1 (6 bases). Trimming cost V 0 bases and J 0 bases, with 15 bases left between them. Per germline, CDR1 KGHSH and CDR2 LQKENI. The CDR3 sequence is 17 residues long. DNA for the CDR3: TGTGCCAGCTCACCACCCCCGTACAGGGCGAGCTCCTACGAGCAGTACTTC. This sequence encodes CASSPPPYRASSYEQYF.

The V call is TRBV5-4, the J call TRBJ2-3, with D maybe TRBD2 (7 bases). CDR1 SGHNT and CDR2 YYREEE come from the germline V gene (reference sequence). Trimming cost V 4 bases and J 1 base, with 19 bases left between them. The CDR3 is 17 amino acids. CDR3 protein: CASSRGGGRLGTDTQYF. For the CDR3, the DNA is TGTGCCAGCAGCCGAGGGGGAGGGAGGCTTGGCACAGATACGCAGTATTTT.

This clone was counted once. V and J are TRBV6-4 and TRBJ1-1, with D possibly being TRBD1 (6 bases). The V gene lost 7 bases and the J gene lost 6 bases, with 21 bases spanning the gap. The CDR3 extends over 15 amino acids. Germline V lookup: CDR1 MRHNA, CDR2 SNTAGT. CDR3 sequence: CASTPETGRLSEAFF. The CDR3, as DNA: TGTGCCAGCACTCCGGAAACAGGGCGGCTGTCTGAAGCTTTCTTT.

The chain combines TRBV28 with TRBJ2-5, with D perhaps matching TRBD1 (6 bases). Germline values: CDR1 MDHEN, CDR2 SYDVKM. CDR3 length equals 13 residues. The V end lost 5 bases, the J end lost 1 base, and 8 bases lay between the germline ends. This CDR3 reads CASSQGGQETQYF. As DNA, the CDR3 is TGTGCCAGCAGTCAAGGGGGCCAAGAGACCCAGTACTTC.

The V call is TRBV27, the J call TRBJ2-1, with D unresolved. V was shortened by 6 bases and J by 0 bases, with 9 bases between the two germline ends. CDR3 length: 14 amino acids. Germline assignment: CDR1 MNHEY and CDR2 SMNVEV (reference sequence). The CDR3 sequence is CASRRRSSYNEQFF. In DNA, the CDR3 is TGTGCCAGCAGGCGTAGGAGCTCCTACAATGAGCAGTTCTTC.

The chain employs TRBV7-9 and TRBJ1-4; tentatively, D is TRBD1 (5 bases). V was shortened by 6 bases and J by 3 bases, with 20 bases between the two germline ends. Per germline, CDR1 SEHNR and CDR2 FQNEAQ (reference sequence). The CDR3 extends over 17 amino acids. DNA for the CDR3: TGTGCCAGCAGACATAGCTTATCGGGACTGCCTAATGAAAAACTGTTTTTT. Its translation: CASRHSLSGLPNEKLFF.

This rearrangement joins TRBV11-2 to TRBJ2-7; no clear D. The V gene's germline CDR1 is SGHAT and CDR2 FQNNGV. The CDR3 loop spans 12 amino acids. V dropped 3 bases and J dropped 7 bases, with 10 bases sitting between them. In DNA form, the CDR3 reads TGTGCCAGCAGCTTCCGCGGTTTGGAGCAGTACTTC. Residues: CASSFRGLEQYF.

The rearrangement joins TRBV28 to TRBJ1-2, with a weak D call TRBD1 (5 bases). The CDR3 runs to 14 residues. Germline V gene data show CDR1 as MDHEN and CDR2 as SYDVKM. Trimming cost V 2 bases and J 5 bases, with 12 bases left between them. Written as DNA, the CDR3 is TGTGCCAGCAGTTTACGGGCCGGGGGGTATGGCTACACCTTC. It specifies CASSLRAGGYGYTF.